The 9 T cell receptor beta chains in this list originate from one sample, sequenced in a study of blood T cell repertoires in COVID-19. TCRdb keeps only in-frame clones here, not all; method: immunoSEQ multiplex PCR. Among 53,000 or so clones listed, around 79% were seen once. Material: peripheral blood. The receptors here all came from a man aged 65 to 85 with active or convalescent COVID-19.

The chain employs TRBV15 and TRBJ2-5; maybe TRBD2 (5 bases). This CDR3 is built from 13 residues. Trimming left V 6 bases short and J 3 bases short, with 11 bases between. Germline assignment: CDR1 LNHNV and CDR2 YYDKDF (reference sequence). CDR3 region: CATRASGKETQYF. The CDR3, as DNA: TGTGCCACCAGGGCGTCGGGGAAAGAGACCCAGTACTTC. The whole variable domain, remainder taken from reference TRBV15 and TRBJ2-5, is DAMVIQNPRYQVTQFGKPVTLSCSQTLNHNVMYWYQQKSSQAPKLLFHYYDKDFNNEADTPDNFQSRRPNTSFCFLDIRSPGLGDTAMYLCATRASGKETQYFGPGTRLLVL.

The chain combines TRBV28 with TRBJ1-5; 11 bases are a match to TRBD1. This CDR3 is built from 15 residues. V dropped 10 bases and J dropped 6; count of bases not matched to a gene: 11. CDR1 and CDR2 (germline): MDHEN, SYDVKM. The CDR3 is CATTPSGQGAQPQHF. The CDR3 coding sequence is TGTGCCACCACCCCCTCCGGACAGGGGGCTCAGCCCCAGCATTTT.

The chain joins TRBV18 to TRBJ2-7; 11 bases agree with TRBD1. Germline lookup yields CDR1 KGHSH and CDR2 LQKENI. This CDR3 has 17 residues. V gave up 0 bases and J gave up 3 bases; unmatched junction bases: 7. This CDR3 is CASSPPVVGTGGYEQYF. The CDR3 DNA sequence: TGTGCCAGCTCACCACCGGTGGTAGGGACAGGGGGCTACGAGCAGTACTTC.

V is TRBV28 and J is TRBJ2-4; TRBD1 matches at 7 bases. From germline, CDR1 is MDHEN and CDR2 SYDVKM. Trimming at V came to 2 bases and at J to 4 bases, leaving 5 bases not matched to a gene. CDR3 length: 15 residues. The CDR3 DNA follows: TGTGCCAGCAGTTTACCTGGGACAGCTAAAAACATTCAGTACTTC. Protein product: CASSLPGTAKNIQYF.

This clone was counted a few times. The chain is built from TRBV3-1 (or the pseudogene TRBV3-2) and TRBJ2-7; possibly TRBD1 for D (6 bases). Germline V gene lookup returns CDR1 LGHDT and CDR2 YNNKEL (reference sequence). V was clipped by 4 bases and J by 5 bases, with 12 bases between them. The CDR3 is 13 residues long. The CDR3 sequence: CASSLQGIHEQYF. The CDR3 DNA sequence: TGTGCCAGCAGCCTCCAGGGGATCCACGAGCAGTACTTC.

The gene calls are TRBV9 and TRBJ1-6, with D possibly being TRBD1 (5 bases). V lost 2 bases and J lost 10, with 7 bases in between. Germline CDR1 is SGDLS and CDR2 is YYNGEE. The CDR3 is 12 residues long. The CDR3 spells CASSVQGSPLHF. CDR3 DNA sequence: TGTGCCAGCAGCGTGCAGGGCTCACCCCTCCACTTT.

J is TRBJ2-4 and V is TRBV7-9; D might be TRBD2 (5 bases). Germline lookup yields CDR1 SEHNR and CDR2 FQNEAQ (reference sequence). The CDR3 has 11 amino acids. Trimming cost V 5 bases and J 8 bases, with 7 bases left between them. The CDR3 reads CASSVDYIQYF. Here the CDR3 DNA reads TGTGCCAGCAGCGTGGACTACATTCAGTACTTC.

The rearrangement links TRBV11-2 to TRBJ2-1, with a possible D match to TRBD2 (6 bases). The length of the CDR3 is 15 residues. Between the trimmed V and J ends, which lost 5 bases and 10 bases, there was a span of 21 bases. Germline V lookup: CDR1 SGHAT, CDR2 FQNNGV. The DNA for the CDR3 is TGTGCCAGCAGCCCCCGGGTAGCGGTGCCACAAGAGCAGTTCTTC. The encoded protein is CASSPRVAVPQEQFF.

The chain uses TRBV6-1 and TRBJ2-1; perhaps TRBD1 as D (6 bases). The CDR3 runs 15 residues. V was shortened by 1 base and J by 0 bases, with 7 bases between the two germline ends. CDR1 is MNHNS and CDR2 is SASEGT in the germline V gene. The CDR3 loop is CASSEGTASYNEQFF. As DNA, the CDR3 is TGTGCCAGCAGTGAAGGGACAGCCTCCTACAATGAGCAGTTCTTC.